This entry concerns a single T cell receptor beta chain. The junction differs from germline at one of its ends, possibly a read error. This entry comes from a study of blood T cell repertoires in COVID-19. Germline V gene lookup returns CDR1 MNHEY and CDR2 SMNVEV (reference sequence). The CDR3 spans 15 residues. This table comes from immunoSEQ multiplex PCR, and its TCRdb copy is limited to in-frame clones, with some not included. This sample has about 210,000 clones, with around 87% found just once. Input material: PBMCs or T cells enriched from blood (not recorded which). This TCR derives from a woman between 40 and 50 years old in a cohort exposed to, infected with or recovered from COVID-19 (not recorded which). The chain recombines TRBV27 with TRBJ2-7, with TRBD2 matching 13 bases. The CDR3 region is CASSTSGRASHEQYF. CDR3 DNA: TGTGCCAGCAGTACTAGCGGGAGGGCCTCCCACGAGCAGTACTTC.